The 19 T cell receptor beta chains given below trace back to one sample, sequenced in a study of blood T cell repertoires in COVID-19. Generated by immunoSEQ multiplex PCR, the TCRdb table keeps only in-frame clones and is missing some. The table records roughly 28,000 clones, 89% of them present only once. Material for sequencing was peripheral blood. The receptors shown here come from a human donor with acute or convalescent COVID-19. The donor label of this sample is uncertain.

The chain joins TRBV7-9 to TRBJ2-6; TRBD2 matches 7 bases. CDR1 and CDR2 (germline): SEHNR, FQNEAQ (reference sequence). V lost 0 bases and J lost 5; bases outside the gene matches: 7. The CDR3 consists of 17 residues. The DNA for the CDR3 is TGTGCCAGCAGCTTAGCCGGGGCGGGGGATAGGGCCAACGTCCTGACTTTC. This encodes CASSLAGAGDRANVLTF.

V and J are TRBV7-2 and TRBJ2-7; 8 nucleotides match TRBD1. CDR1 and CDR2 from the germline V gene are SGHTA and FQGNSA. This CDR3 is built from 15 residues. V was clipped by 3 bases and J by 4 bases; unmatched bases: 8. The CDR3: CASSFAGTGYYEQYF. CDR3 coding DNA: TGTGCCAGCAGCTTCGCCGGGACAGGCTATTACGAGCAGTACTTC.

This clone was counted a few times. The V and J genes are TRBV7-9 and TRBJ2-2, with a possible D match to TRBD2 (6 bases). CDR3 length: 14 amino acids. Trimming cost V 4 bases and J 6 bases, with 12 bases left between them. CDR1 SEHNR and CDR2 FQNEAQ come from the germline V gene (reference sequence). CDR3 loop: CASSYYRGAGELFF. For the CDR3, the DNA is TGTGCCAGCAGCTACTATCGCGGGGCCGGGGAGCTGTTTTTT.

The V and J genes are TRBV28 and TRBJ1-6; D is uncertain. Between the trimmed V and J ends, which lost 6 bases and 6 bases, there was a span of 12 bases. The CDR3 runs 14 residues. Germline-derived CDR1 and CDR2 are MDHEN and SYDVKM. The CDR3 DNA follows: TGTGCCAGCAGATTCAGACGGGTTAATTCACCCCTCCACTTT. Its translation is CASRFRRVNSPLHF.

This clone has a single count. V gene TRBV3-1 (or the pseudogene TRBV3-2) combines with J gene TRBJ1-5; perhaps TRBD1 as D (5 bases). V lost 4 bases to trimming and J lost 0 bases, with 16 bases between them. The germline V gene has CDR1 LGHDT and CDR2 YNNKEL (reference sequence). The CDR3 has 17 amino acids. This CDR3 reads CASSPQGGANSNQPQHF. The DNA of the CDR3 is TGTGCCAGCAGCCCCCAGGGTGGCGCTAATAGCAATCAGCCCCAGCATTTT.

This clone was recorded a few times. The chain links TRBV6-2 or TRBV6-3 to TRBJ2-7, with D possibly being TRBD2 (6 bases). The CDR3 extends over 14 amino acids. Germline CDR1 reads MNHEY; CDR2 reads SVGEGT. V lost 2 bases, J lost 0 bases, and 8 bases lay in between. In DNA form, the CDR3 reads TGTGCCAGCAGTTACGACGGGAGCTCCTACGAGCAGTACTTC. As protein: CASSYDGSSYEQYF.

V is TRBV6-5 and J is TRBJ1-4, with D perhaps matching TRBD1 (6 bases). Germline CDR1 is MNHEY and CDR2 is SVGAGI. V lost 6 bases, J lost 4 bases, and 15 bases lay in between. The CDR3 has 15 amino acids. The CDR3 region has the DNA TGTGCCAGCAGAACTACAGGGTACGGTAATGAAAAACTGTTTTTT. Translated: CASRTTGYGNEKLFF.

The chain links TRBV4-1 to TRBJ1-4; 7 bases line up with TRBD1. The V segment lost 0 bases and the J segment 7 bases; nucleotides outside the gene matches: 8. The CDR3 length is 16 residues. Germline assignment: CDR1 MGHRA and CDR2 YSYEKL. The CDR3 region is CASSQEFTGASEKLFF. The CDR3 DNA reads as TGCGCCAGCAGCCAAGAGTTTACAGGGGCTTCTGAAAAACTGTTTTTT.

The V gene is TRBV7-2, the J gene TRBJ2-1; possible D gene TRBD2, 5 bases. Trimming stripped 2 bases from V and 10 bases from J, with 12 bases between. In germline, CDR1 is SGHTA, CDR2 FQGNSA. The CDR3 contains 13 residues. CDR3 region: CASSLLRAGEQFF. The CDR3 region has the DNA TGTGCCAGCAGCTTATTGAGGGCGGGCGAGCAGTTCTTC.

This clone showed up just a few times. This chain connects TRBV7-9 to TRBJ2-3; perhaps TRBD2 as D (6 bases). The CDR3 has 14 residues. CDR1 SEHNR and CDR2 FQNEAQ come from the germline V gene (reference sequence). V was pared by 3 bases and J by 0 bases, with 7 bases between. CDR3 loop: CASSLSGSTDTQYF. CDR3 sequence (DNA): TGTGCCAGCAGCTTGAGCGGGAGCACAGATACGCAGTATTTT.

The chain is built from TRBV2 and TRBJ1-2, with D perhaps matching TRBD1 (6 bases). The germline CDR1 and CDR2 sequences are SNHLY and FYNNEI. Between the trimmed V and J ends, which lost 5 bases and 3 bases, there was a span of 10 bases. This CDR3 comprises 13 residues. In DNA, the CDR3 is TGTGCCAGCAGTTCGGACAGTTACTATGGCTACACCTTC. Its translation is CASSSDSYYGYTF.

The chain employs TRBV10-3 and TRBJ1-3; D is ambiguous. V lost 2 bases and J 9 bases, leaving 17 bases between the germline ends. The germline V gene encodes CDR1 ENHRY and CDR2 SYGVKD. The CDR3 has 15 residues. CDR3 bases: TGTGCCATCAGTGAGGAACCCGGGGTCCGAGGCACCATATATTTT. Translated: CAISEEPGVRGTIYF.

This chain connects TRBV19 to TRBJ1-2, with 8 bases matching TRBD1. This CDR3 region has 15 residues. Trimming removed 3 bases from V and 6 bases from J; junction bases left unmatched: 9. Looked up from germline, CDR1 is LNHDA and CDR2 is SQIVND (reference sequence). The CDR3 coding sequence is TGTGCCAGTAGTATTCCCTACGACAGGGGTCATGGCTACACCTTC. Translation: CASSIPYDRGHGYTF.

The CDR3 protein is CASSLVQGQETQYF. The CDR3 bases are TGCGCCAGCAGCTTGGTACAGGGGCAAGAGACCCAGTACTTC. The genes are TRBV5-1 and TRBJ2-5, with 7 bases that match TRBD1. This CDR3 comprises 14 residues. In germline, CDR1 is SGHRS, CDR2 YFSETQ. The J segment lost 2 bases and the V segment lost 0 bases, leaving 1 base of the junction unmatched.

J is TRBJ2-7 and V is TRBV3-1 (or the pseudogene TRBV3-2); 7 positions match TRBD2. There are 15 residues in the CDR3. Germline V gene sequence: CDR1 LGHDT, CDR2 YNNKEL (reference sequence). Trimming cost V 6 bases and J 0 bases; bases outside gene matches: 8. The CDR3 DNA is TGTGCCAGCAGTAATGGGGCTAGCGGCTCCTACGAGCAGTACTTC. It translates to CASSNGASGSYEQYF.

This chain uses TRBV11-3 with TRBJ2-1; D is possibly TRBD2 (6 bases). CDR1 SGHNT and CDR2 YENEEA come from the germline V gene. This CDR3 comprises 14 residues. V was cut by 5 bases and J by 8 bases, with 16 bases left in between. The CDR3 nucleotides read TGTGCCAGCAGCCCCCATGTGGGGGGAGATGAGCAGTTCTTC. Its protein product is CASSPHVGGDEQFF.

The chain recombines TRBV24-1 with TRBJ1-2, with 8 bases lining up with TRBD1. This CDR3 contains 13 residues. Germline V lookup: CDR1 KGHDR, CDR2 SFDVKD. With 7 bases clipped from V and 8 bases from J, the junction kept 8 bases outside the gene matches. This CDR3 is CATSQDRANGYTF. CDR3 DNA: TGTGCCACCAGCCAGGACAGGGCGAACGGCTACACCTTC.

This sequence joins TRBV5-6 and TRBJ2-1; 13 positions match TRBD2. The ends lost 4 bases at V and 8 bases at J; junction bases unmatched: 12. The CDR3 covers 17 residues. Germline CDR1 reads SGHDT; CDR2 reads YYEEEE. CDR3 in amino acids: CASSPIGLAGDFDEQFF. DNA for the CDR3: TGTGCCAGCAGCCCTATCGGACTAGCGGGAGACTTTGATGAGCAGTTCTTC.

Only a few counts were recorded for this clone. The junction shows a germline mismatch at one end, possibly a read error. The V and J genes are TRBV7-7 and TRBJ1-1, with D perhaps matching TRBD1 (6 bases). The CDR3 contains 17 residues. Germline V lookup: CDR1 SSHAT, CDR2 FNYEAQ (reference sequence). The CDR3 loop reads CASSPGLQGPLNTEAFF. For the CDR3, the DNA is TGTGCTAGCAGTCCTGGCCTACAGGGCCCTTTGAACACTGAAGCTTTCTTT.